The 21 T cell receptor beta chains below all came from one sample that was sequenced in a study of T cells in Graves' hyperthyroidism and ophthalmopathy. Amplification targeted TCR beta CDR3 regions from RNA transcripts. In the first-round RT-PCR of the TCR CDR3, the HTBI primer set was used. TCRdb analysed the multiplex PCR reads with MiXCR anew, one entry per CDR3 protein. The repertoire holds about 200,000 distinct CDR3 sequences, with around 16% as singletons. Sequencing was carried out using blood. These receptor sequences come from a woman in her forties or fifties with Graves' hyperthyroidism.

The chain links TRBV2 to TRBJ1-1; the match to TRBD1 covers 10 bases. Looked up from germline, CDR1 is SNHLY and CDR2 is FYNNEI. CDR3 size: 15 residues. The V segment lost 7 bases and the J segment 1 base; nucleotides outside the gene matches: 6. CDR3 protein: CASTPTGGSNTEAFF. The CDR3 region has the DNA TGTGCCAGCACCCCGACAGGGGGCTCGAACACTGAAGCTTTCTTT.

In its sample, this clonotype was seen many times. The chain carries TRBV19 and TRBJ1-1; no clear D. This CDR3 spans 13 amino acids. Trimming cost V 6 bases and J 1 base, with 9 bases left between them. From germline, CDR1 is LNHDA and CDR2 SQIVND (reference sequence). The CDR3 bases are TGTGCCAGTAGGATTACGGGGAACACTGAAGCTTTCTTT. Protein sequence: CASRITGNTEAFF.

This rearrangement joins TRBV5-1 to TRBJ1-2; no clear D gene. This CDR3 contains 12 residues. Germline assignment: CDR1 SGHRS and CDR2 YFSETQ. Trimming removed 5 bases from V and 2 bases from J, with 7 bases in between. The CDR3 DNA is TGCGCCAGCAGGGTGGACAACTATGGCTACACCTTC. Its protein product is CASRVDNYGYTF. Variable domain in full (rest from reference TRBV5-1 and TRBJ1-2): KAGVTQTPRYLIKTRGQQVTLSCSPISGHRSVSWYQQTPGQGLQFLFEYFSETQRNKGNFPGRFSGRQFSNSRSEMNVSTLELGDSALYLCASRVDNYGYTFGSGTRLTVV.

This clonotype was recorded a few times. The CDR3 protein is CATSGTPPNYGYTF. The CDR3 DNA is TGTGCCACCAGTGGGACACCACCTAACTATGGCTACACCTTC. This chain joins TRBV24-1 and TRBJ1-2; a weak D match, TRBD1 (5 bases). Germline V CDR1 and CDR2: KGHDR, SFDVKD. V was shortened by 5 bases and J by 0 bases, with 9 bases between the two germline ends. The CDR3 contains 14 residues.

This clonotype has ten or more counts. At one of its ends the junction is not consistent with the germline gene, which may arise from a read error. The rearrangement links TRBV5-1 to TRBJ2-5; D is perhaps TRBD1 or TRBD2 (5 bases each). The CDR3 loop spans 14 amino acids. Germline V gives CDR1 SGHRS, CDR2 YFSETQ. The CDR3 sequence: CASSLEGSQETQYF. The DNA of the CDR3 is TGTGCCAGCAGCTTAGAGGGGAGCCAAGAGACCCAGTACTTC.

This clonotype appeared many times. This chain connects TRBV28 to TRBJ1-3; D call uncertain. Germline V gene lookup returns CDR1 MDHEN and CDR2 SYDVKM. CDR3 length equals 14 residues. Trimming took 6 bases from V and 2 from J, leaving 11 bases between them. This CDR3 reads CASSPQAPGNTIYF. CDR3 DNA: TGTGCCAGCAGCCCTCAAGCCCCTGGAAACACCATATATTTT. The whole variable domain, filled in from reference TRBV28 and TRBJ1-3, reads DVKVTQSSRYLVKRTGEKVFLECVQDMDHENMFWYRQDPGLGLRLIYFSYDVKMKEKGDIPEGYSVSREKKERFSLILESASTNQTSMYLCASSPQAPGNTIYFGEGSWLTVV.

This clonotype was recorded at least ten times. The V gene is TRBV28, the J gene TRBJ2-7; D is perhaps TRBD1 (5 bases). From germline, CDR1 is MDHEN and CDR2 SYDVKM. This CDR3 has 14 amino acids. Trimming took off 2 bases at V and 7 bases at J, with 15 bases between the two ends. The CDR3 nucleotides are TGTGCCAGCAGTTTAGGGGCCCCGGTGGGTGAGCAGTACTTC. Protein product: CASSLGAPVGEQYF.

At least ten counts were recorded for this clonotype. The V gene is TRBV29-1, the J gene TRBJ2-5, with 7 positions matching TRBD2. V shed 3 bases and J 4 bases; nucleotides not matched to a gene: 8. The CDR3 has 14 residues. Germline-derived CDR1 and CDR2 are SQVTM and ANQGSEA. In DNA, the CDR3 is TGCAGCGTTGAGAGCGGGACGGGTAGAGAGACCCAGTACTTC. Protein sequence: CSVESGTGRETQYF. Full variable domain (rest looked up from reference TRBV29-1 and TRBJ2-5): SAVISQKPSRDICQRGTSLTIQCQVDSQVTMMFWYRQQPGQSLTLIATANQGSEATYESGFVIDKFPISRPNLTFSTLTVSNMSPEDSSIYLCSVESGTGRETQYFGPGTRLLVL.

V gene TRBV10-3 combines with J gene TRBJ1-3; no clear D. Germline V gene lookup returns CDR1 ENHRY and CDR2 SYGVKD. V dropped 4 bases and J dropped 3 bases, with 10 bases sitting between them. CDR3 size: 14 residues. The CDR3 sequence is CAISGGPLGNTIYF. Here the CDR3 DNA reads TGTGCCATCAGTGGCGGCCCGCTTGGAAACACCATATATTTT.

V gene TRBV20-1 combines with J gene TRBJ1-1, with TRBD1 matching over 9 bases. Looked up from germline, CDR1 is DFQATT and CDR2 is SNEGSKA (reference sequence). The CDR3 covers 12 residues. For the CDR3, the DNA is TGCAGGGCGGGACAGGGTAGCACTGAAGCTTTCTTT. This translates into CRAGQGSTEAFF.

The CDR3 nucleotides read TGTGCCAGTAGTACAATACTAGCGGGAGGTGGCGGTGAGCAGTTCTTC. Residues: CASSTILAGGGGEQFF. The rearrangement uses TRBV19 and TRBJ2-1, with TRBD2 matching 12 bases. Trimming took 4 bases from V and 9 from J; bases not matched to a gene: 10. Germline CDR1 LNHDA, CDR2 SQIVND (reference sequence). The CDR3 has 16 residues. The full variable domain, its missing parts supplied by reference TRBV19 and TRBJ2-1, is DGGITQSPKYLFRKEGQNVTLSCEQNLNHDAMYWYRQDPGQGLRLIYYSQIVNDFQKGDIAEGYSVSREKKESFPLTVTSAQKNPTAFYLCASSTILAGGGGEQFFGPGTRLTVL.

This clonotype turned up a few times. Given a much more abundant clone one base away, this may be a read error. V gene TRBV2 combines with J gene TRBJ1-1; D is uncertain. In germline, CDR1 is SNHLY, CDR2 FYNNEI. This CDR3 region has 14 residues. CDR3 nucleotide sequence: TGTGCCAGCAGTAAGGACTTGATGAACGCTGAAGCTTTCTTT. This gives the protein CASSKDLMNAEAFF.

The V and J genes are TRBV7-3 and TRBJ2-1, with TRBD1 as a possible D gene (6 bases). The CDR3 consists of 15 residues. Germline V gene sequence: CDR1 SGHTA, CDR2 FQGTGA. The germline V and J ends were trimmed by 1 base and 10 bases, with 17 bases remaining between them. Here the CDR3 DNA reads TGTGCCAGCAGCTTAAGCGGCACAGGGTTTCCCGAGCAGTTCTTC. Protein: CASSLSGTGFPEQFF.

This clonotype was seen repeatedly, ten times or more. V is TRBV18 and J is TRBJ1-5; D might be TRBD1 (6 bases). V lost 4 bases, J lost 4 bases, and 11 bases lay in between. The CDR3 loop spans 14 amino acids. Germline assignment: CDR1 KGHSH and CDR2 LQKENI. CDR3 DNA sequence: TGTGCCAGCTCACTGCGACAGGTAAATCAGCCCCAGCATTTT. As protein: CASSLRQVNQPQHF.

This clonotype was detected many times. The J gene is TRBJ1-1, the V gene TRBV20-1; TRBD1 agrees at 8 bases. Germline V gives CDR1 DFQATT, CDR2 SNEGSKA (reference sequence). This CDR3 spans 14 amino acids. CDR3 sequence: CRVQGEGMNTEAFF. Here the CDR3 DNA reads TGCAGGGTACAGGGGGAGGGCATGAACACTGAAGCTTTCTTT.

This clonotype was counted at least ten times. The rearrangement uses TRBV2 and TRBJ2-3; D uncertain. The CDR3 length is 15 residues. Trimming took 2 bases from V and 6 from J, leaving 15 bases between them. Germline lookup yields CDR1 SNHLY and CDR2 FYNNEI. CDR3 coding DNA: TGTGCCAGCAGTGAACCCCTTTCTGGTGGTGATACGCAGTATTTT. It codes for CASSEPLSGGDTQYF. The full variable domain, rest sourced from reference TRBV2 and TRBJ2-3, is EPEVTQTPSHQVTQMGQEVILRCVPISNHLYFYWYRQILGQKVEFLVSFYNNEISEKSEIFDDQFSVERPDGSNFTLKIRSTKLEDSAMYFCASSEPLSGGDTQYFGPGTRLTVL.

Ten or more counts support this clonotype. This chain connects TRBV27 to TRBJ2-1; 8 bases agree with TRBD2. The CDR3 runs 13 residues. Germline CDR1 and CDR2: MNHEY and SMNVEV (reference sequence). The J segment lost 7 bases and the V segment lost 8 bases, leaving 7 bases of the junction unmatched. The CDR3 region is CASRWTSLNEQFF. As DNA, the CDR3 is TGTGCCAGCCGTTGGACTAGCCTGAATGAGCAGTTCTTC.

The gene calls are TRBV18 and TRBJ1-5, with 7 bases matching TRBD1. Germline V lookup: CDR1 KGHSH, CDR2 LQKENI. The CDR3 covers 15 residues. The V segment lost 3 bases and the J segment 4 bases; nucleotides outside the gene matches: 6. CDR3 sequence reads: CASSPGQVENQPQHF. The CDR3 coding sequence is TGTGCCAGCTCACCTGGACAGGTTGAAAATCAGCCCCAGCATTTT. Variable domain in full (rest from reference TRBV18 and TRBJ1-5): NAGVMQNPRHLVRRRGQEARLRCSPMKGHSHVYWYRQLPEEGLKFMVYLQKENIIDESGMPKERFSAEFPKEGPSILRIQQVVRGDSAAYFCASSPGQVENQPQHFGDGTRLSIL.

The chain is built from TRBV5-4 and TRBJ2-2, with D perhaps being TRBD1 or TRBD2 (5 bases each). V lost 4 bases and J lost 4, with 8 bases in between. Germline values: CDR1 SGHNT, CDR2 YYREEE (reference sequence). The CDR3 spans 13 residues. CDR3 region: CASSGGATGELFF. The CDR3 region has the DNA TGTGCCAGCAGCGGGGGTGCCACCGGGGAGCTGTTTTTT.

The V call is TRBV19, the J call TRBJ1-6, with D possibly TRBD1 on 5 matching bases. V was trimmed by 10 bases and J by 4 bases, leaving 14 bases between them. CDR1 is LNHDA and CDR2 is SQIVND in the germline V gene (reference sequence). The CDR3 contains 14 residues. CDR3: CATRPGLYNSPLHF. As DNA, the CDR3 is TGTGCCACCCGGCCAGGGCTGTATAATTCACCCCTCCACTTT.

This clonotype was counted a few times. The chain links TRBV19 to TRBJ1-1, with a possible D match to TRBD1 (5 bases). Trimming cost V 9 bases and J 4 bases, with 18 bases left between them. The CDR3 sequence is 14 residues long. Germline CDR1 is LNHDA and CDR2 is SQIVND (reference sequence). CDR3 nucleotides: TGTGCCAGCTTTAAGGACTTGGGGGGCACTGAAGCTTTCTTT. Its protein is CASFKDLGGTEAFF. Together with reference TRBV19 and TRBJ1-1, the CDR3 gives the full variable domain: DGGITQSPKYLFRKEGQNVTLSCEQNLNHDAMYWYRQDPGQGLRLIYYSQIVNDFQKGDIAEGYSVSREKKESFPLTVTSAQKNPTAFYLCASFKDLGGTEAFFGQGTRLTVV.